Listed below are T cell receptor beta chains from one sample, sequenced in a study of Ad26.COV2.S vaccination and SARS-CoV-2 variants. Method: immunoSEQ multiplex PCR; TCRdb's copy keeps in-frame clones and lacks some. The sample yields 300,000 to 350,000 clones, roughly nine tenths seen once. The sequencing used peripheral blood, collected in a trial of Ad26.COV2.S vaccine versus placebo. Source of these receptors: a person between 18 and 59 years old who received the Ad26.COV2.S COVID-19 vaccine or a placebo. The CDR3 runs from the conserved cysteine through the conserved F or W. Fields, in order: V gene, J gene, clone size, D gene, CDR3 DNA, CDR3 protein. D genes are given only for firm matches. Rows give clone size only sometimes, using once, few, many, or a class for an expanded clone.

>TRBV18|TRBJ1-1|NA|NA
TGTGCCAGCTCCCATGACACTGAAGCTTTCTTT
CASSHDTEAFF
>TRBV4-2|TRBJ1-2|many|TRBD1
TGTGCCAGCAGCCAAGGACAGGGGGTTTATGGCTACACCTTC
CASSQGQGVYGYTF
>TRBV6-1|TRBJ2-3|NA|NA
TGTGCCAGCAGTGACGGGACAAATCAGTATTTT
CASSDGTNQYF
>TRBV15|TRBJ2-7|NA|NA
TGTGCCACCAGCAGCCATGACTCCTACGAGCAGTACTTC
CATSSHDSYEQYF
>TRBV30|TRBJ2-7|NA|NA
TGTGCCTGGAGTAGACAGATCTACGAGCAGTACTTC
CAWSRQIYEQYF
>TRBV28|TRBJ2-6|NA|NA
TGTGCCAGCAGTTTTATAGGGTCCTCTGGGGCCAACGTCCTGACTTTC
CASSFIGSSGANVLTF
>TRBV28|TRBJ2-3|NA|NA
TGTGCCAGCAGTCCACCGCCCGGGCATTCGGCTACGCAGTATTTT
CASSPPPGHSATQYF
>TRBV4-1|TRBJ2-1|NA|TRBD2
TGCGCCAGCAGCCTTAATAGCGGGGGGAGCTCCTACAATGAGCAGTTCTTC
CASSLNSGGSSYNEQFF
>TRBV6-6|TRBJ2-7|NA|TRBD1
TGTGCCAGCAGTTACGGACAGGGGGGGCCCTACGAGCAGTACTTC
CASSYGQGGPYEQYF
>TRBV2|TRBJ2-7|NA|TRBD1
TGTGCCAGCAGCACACAGGGGATGTACGAGCAGTACTTC
CASSTQGMYEQYF
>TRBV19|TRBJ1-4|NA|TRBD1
TGTGCCAGTAGAACTACAGGGGGCGGCGACGGGAAACTGTTTTTT
CASRTTGGGDGKLFF
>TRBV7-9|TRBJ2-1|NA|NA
TGTGCCAGCAGCTTTGAGGGGGGAAGGGACAATGAGCAGTTCTTC
CASSFEGGRDNEQFF
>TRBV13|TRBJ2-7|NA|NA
TGTGCCAGCAGCTTAGGGGGTGGCGAGCAGTACTTC
CASSLGGGEQYF
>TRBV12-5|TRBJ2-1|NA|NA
TGTGCTAGTGGTTTGGGGGGAGCGATCAATGAGCAGTTCTTC
CASGLGGAINEQFF
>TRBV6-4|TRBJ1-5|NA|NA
TGTGCCAGCAGTCTAGATGGGAGGGCGCCCCAGCATTTT
CASSLDGRAPQHF
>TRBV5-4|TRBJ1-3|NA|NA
TGTGCCAGCAGCTTCGACAGCTCTGGAAACACCATATATTTT
CASSFDSSGNTIYF
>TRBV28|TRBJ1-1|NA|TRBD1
TGTGCCAGCAGTTCCTACAGGGGGCGCGTGGACACTGAAGCTTTCTTT
CASSSYRGRVDTEAFF
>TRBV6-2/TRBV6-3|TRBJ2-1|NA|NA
TGTGCCAGCAGCCCCCCCCAGTTGAGGGTGCGCTTTGGTGAGCAGTTCTTC
CASSPPQLRVRFGEQFF
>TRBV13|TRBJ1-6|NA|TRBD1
TGTGCCAGCAGCTTATCAAGGGGGCTTTCACCCCTCCACTTT
CASSLSRGLSPLHF
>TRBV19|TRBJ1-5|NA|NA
TGTGCCAGTAGTATACCGGGTCAGCCCCAGCATTTT
CASSIPGQPQHF
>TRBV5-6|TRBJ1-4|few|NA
TGTGCCAGCAGCTTGGGTATTTATGAAAAACTGTTTTTT
CASSLGIYEKLFF
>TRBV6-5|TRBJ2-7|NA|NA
TGTGCCAGCAGTTCTGTACGGGGGCCGGAGGAGCAGTACTTC
CASSSVRGPEEQYF
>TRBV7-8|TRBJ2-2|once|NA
TGTGCCAGCAGCACGAACACCGGGGAGCTGTTTTTT
CASSTNTGELFF
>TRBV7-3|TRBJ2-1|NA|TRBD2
TGTGCCACCAGCCTAGGGCTAGCGGGGTTGAGGGAGCAGTTCTTC
CATSLGLAGLREQFF
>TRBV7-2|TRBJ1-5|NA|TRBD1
TGTGCCAGCAGTTTTATACAGGGGCGGCCCCAGCATTTT
CASSFIQGRPQHF
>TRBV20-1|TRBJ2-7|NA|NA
TGCAGTGCTATACTAGCCTACGAGCAGTACTTC
CSAILAYEQYF
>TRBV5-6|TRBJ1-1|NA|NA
TGTGCCAGCAGCTCCCCCGAGATGGGCACTGAAGCTTTCTTT
CASSSPEMGTEAFF
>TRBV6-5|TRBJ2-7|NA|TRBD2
TGTGCCAGCAGTTACGGGAGGCGGGGGGCCTACTACGAGCAGTACTTC
CASSYGRRGAYYEQYF
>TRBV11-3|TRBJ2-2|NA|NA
TGTGCCAGCACCCTTAGCGACACCGGGGAGCTGTTTTTT
CASTLSDTGELFF
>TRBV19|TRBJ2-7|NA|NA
TGTGCCAGTAGTAGGGGGGAACTTAACCTCTACGAGCAGTACTTC
CASSRGELNLYEQYF
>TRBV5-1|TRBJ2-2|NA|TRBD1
TGCGCCAGCAGCCCTACGGGACAGGGGAATTCCGGGGAGCTGTTTTTT
CASSPTGQGNSGELFF
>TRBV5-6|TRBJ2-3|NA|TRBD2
TGTGCCAGCAGCTTGAGACTAGCGGGGAGAGATACGCAGTATTTT
CASSLRLAGRDTQYF
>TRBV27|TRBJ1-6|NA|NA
TGTGCCAGCAGTGGCTCGGCCAATTCACCCCTCCACTTT
CASSGSANSPLHF
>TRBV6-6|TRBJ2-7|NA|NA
TGTGCCAGCAGGGCACAGAGAATTCCCTACGAGCAGTACTTC
CASRAQRIPYEQYF
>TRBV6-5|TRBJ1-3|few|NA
TGTGCCAGCAGCAAGTATCGGTCTTCTATAAACACCATATATTTT
CASSKYRSSINTIYF
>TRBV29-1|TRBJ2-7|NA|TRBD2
TGCAGCGTTGAAGGCGGGGGATTGAACGAGCAGTACTTC
CSVEGGGLNEQYF
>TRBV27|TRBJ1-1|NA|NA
TGTGCCAGCAGTTTATACCAGGGGATCTCCACTGAAGCTTTCTTT
CASSLYQGISTEAFF
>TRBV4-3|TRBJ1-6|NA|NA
TGCGCCAGCAGCCAAGATCCGGGGGGGGGCGGTTCACCCCTCCACTTT
CASSQDPGGGGSPLHF
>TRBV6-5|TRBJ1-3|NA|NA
TGTGCCAGCAGTTATAGGTTCTCTGGAAACACCATATATTTT
CASSYRFSGNTIYF
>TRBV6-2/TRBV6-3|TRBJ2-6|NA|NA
TGTGCCAGCAGTTTGACACTCTCTGGGGCCAACGTCCTGACTTTC
CASSLTLSGANVLTF
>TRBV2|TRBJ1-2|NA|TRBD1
TGTGCCAGCAGCGCAGGCCGACAGGGGAGTGGCTACACCTTC
CASSAGRQGSGYTF
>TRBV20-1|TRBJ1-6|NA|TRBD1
TGCAGTGCTAGTCCCCAGGGGGGCTCACCCCTCCACTTT
CSASPQGGSPLHF
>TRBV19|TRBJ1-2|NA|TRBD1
TGTGCCAGTAGTATCCAGGGGGGTGACCATGGCTACACCTTC
CASSIQGGDHGYTF
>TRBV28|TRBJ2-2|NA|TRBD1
TGTGCCACCTCAAGGACAGGGCTTAACACCGGGGAGCTGTTTTTT
CATSRTGLNTGELFF
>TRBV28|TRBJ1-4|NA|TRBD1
TGTGCCAGCAGTTTACTGGGACAGGGGGACGAAAAACTGTTTTTT
CASSLLGQGDEKLFF
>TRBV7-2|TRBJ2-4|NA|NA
TGTGCCAGCAGCTTAGCCCAAGCAGCCAAAAACATTCAGTACTTC
CASSLAQAAKNIQYF
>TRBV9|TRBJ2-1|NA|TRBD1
TGTGCCAGCAGCGTAAGGCGGGGACAGGGTATTAGTGAGCAGTTCTTC
CASSVRRGQGISEQFF
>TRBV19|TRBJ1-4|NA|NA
TGTGCCAGTAGTACCCCCGACGGTATTCCTAATGAAAAACTGTTTTTT
CASSTPDGIPNEKLFF
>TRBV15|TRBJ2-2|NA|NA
TGTGCCACCAGCAGAGAGACCAACACCGGGGAGCTGTTTTTT
CATSRETNTGELFF
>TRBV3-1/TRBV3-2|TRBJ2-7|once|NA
TGTGCCAGCAGCCCAGGGATTGGGGCCTACGAGCAGTACTTC
CASSPGIGAYEQYF